The sequence of this T cell receptor (beta chain) was determined in a study of early T cells in non-severe SARS-CoV-2 infection (dated by TCRdb to the early 2020s). About the study as a whole: Because TCR sequencing was done on bulk RNA from unsorted whole blood, the alpha and beta chains could not be paired. General findings and caveats noted by the study authors: Matching against VDJdb was skewed toward anti-spike CD8 responses, likely underestimated virus-specific expansions, and missed private and CD4 specificities.

A case-control design nested within a healthcare worker cohort in London, UK, was used, with weekly nasopharyngeal swab PCR tests and blood sampling performed. Between 23 and 31 March 2020, the week of the UK lockdown, healthcare workers were enrolled and then followed up weekly for as long as 16 weeks. The library was produced with 5' RACE. Sequencer: NextSeq 500. The TCR library protocol attached unique molecular identifiers to individual cDNA molecules to correct for sequencing error and PCR bias. Sequencing covered both TCR alpha and beta chains, and within each sample the abundances of alpha and beta sequences were tightly co-correlated. As for the authors' bioinformatics: Decombinator V4 was used to perform V gene, J gene and CDR3 annotation of TCR sequences. TCRs were defined as expanded if a significant change between any two time points was detected under a Poisson model with p below 0.0001. TCR abundances were normalised to the total number of TCRs sequenced per sample and expressed as counts per million. TRAV1-2 paired with TRAJ12, TRAJ20 or TRAJ33 defined MAIT TCRs, while TRAV10 paired with TRAJ18 defined iNKT TCRs. VDJdb, accessed 1 November 2021, was searched for CMV, EBV and SARS-CoV-2 annotated TCRs, excluding TCRs annotated for multiple antigens. TCRdb handled the public reads itself, with Q25 trimming in fastp and clone calling in MiXCR, and kept productive beta chains. Identical CDR3 protein sequences are pooled into one entry, listed with their most common genes and DNA. TCRdb's processing, not the authors' own work, is the source of the V and J calls. The sample table contains approximately 69,000 distinct CDR3 sequences; only one count was recorded for about an eighth of them. Together, the top ten hold 5% to 7.5% of the sample.

With regard to this clonotype: Its target antigen remains unknown. No base quality information exists; no much larger clone differs at one position.

At the junction V is shortened by 1 base and J by 1 base; bases outside the gene matches: 2. The germline V gene yields KGHSH for CDR1 and LQKENI for CDR2. The CDR3 measures 17 amino acids from cysteine to phenylalanine. The only DNA kept is the CDR3, 51 bases in frame from the first base. The receptor's source is an adult who was a healthcare worker with PCR-confirmed SARS-CoV-2 infection or an uninfected control (not recorded which). The sequence joins TRBV18 to TRBJ2-5, and TRBD2 matches 14 of the central bases. The material sequenced was whole blood. The sequenced DNA: TGTGCCAGCTCACCACGACTAGCGGGAGGGATCCAAGAGACCCAGTACTTC. Its protein product is CASSPRLAGGIQETQYF.